Following are 3 T cell receptor beta chains from one sample sequenced in a study of monozygotic twins with inflammatory bowel disease. TCRdb re-called the 5' RACE reads, yielding one record per CDR3 amino acid sequence without DNA. Its table lists fewer than 350,000 distinct CDR3 sequences. Sequenced sample: blood. The receptors were sampled from a human donor with ulcerative colitis or Crohn's disease, or a healthy co-twin of an affected twin (not recorded which).

The V call is TRBV4-1, the J call TRBJ1-5; TCRdb names TRBD1, which stays unverified in the absence of DNA. Germline CDR1 and CDR2: MGHRA and YSYEKL. The CDR3 consists of 16 residues. The CDR3 protein is CASSQGGSYSNQPQHF.

This chain uses TRBV6-1 with TRBJ2-7; no DNA is available, so the TRBD1 call from TCRdb remains unchecked. The CDR3 is made up of 16 amino acids. Germline-derived CDR1 and CDR2 are MNHNS and SASEGT. The CDR3 loop reads CASSEGPQGSIYEQYF.

The gene calls are TRBV5-1 and TRBJ2-2; TCRdb's D gene call, TRBD2, goes unchecked for lack of DNA. The CDR3 totals 20 residues. Looked up from germline, CDR1 is SGHRS and CDR2 is YFSETQ. The CDR3 sequence: CASSLSLAGLRTANTGELFF. Full variable domain (missing parts from reference TRBV5-1 and TRBJ2-2): KAGVTQTPRYLIKTRGQQVTLSCSPISGHRSVSWYQQTPGQGLQFLFEYFSETQRNKGNFPGRFSGRQFSNSRSEMNVSTLELGDSALYLCASSLSLAGLRTANTGELFFGEGSRLTVL.